Following are 11 T cell receptor beta chains from one sample sequenced in a study of blood T cell repertoires in COVID-19. The table came from immunoSEQ multiplex PCR; TCRdb's copy has only in-frame clones and leaves some out. The sample includes 150,000 to 180,000 clones, over 75% of them seen just once. What was sequenced was peripheral blood. The receptors here all came from a man aged 55 to 70 with COVID-19, enrolled during active disease.

The genes are TRBV6-5 and TRBJ1-2, with a weak D call TRBD1 (6 bases). Germline CDR1 MNHEY, CDR2 SVGAGI. Trimming stripped 5 bases from V and 4 bases from J, with 17 bases between. The CDR3 spans 15 residues. DNA for the CDR3: TGTGCCAGCAGTAAACAGGGAGATCTTGGCTATGGCTACACCTTC. This translates into CASSKQGDLGYGYTF.

The chain employs TRBV11-1 and TRBJ1-1; possibly TRBD1 for D (5 bases). CDR3 length: 14 amino acids. Looked up from germline, CDR1 is SGHAT and CDR2 is FQDESV (reference sequence). Trimming removed 3 bases from V and 5 bases from J, with 13 bases in between. CDR3: CASSFYGGRTEAFF. DNA for the CDR3: TGTGCCAGCAGCTTTTACGGGGGGAGAACTGAAGCTTTCTTT.

This chain joins TRBV10-3 and TRBJ2-1, with D tentatively TRBD2 (6 bases). The CDR3 covers 15 residues. Germline V gives CDR1 ENHRY, CDR2 SYGVKD. Trimming left V 4 bases short and J 4 bases short, with 14 bases between. CDR3 loop: CAISGRESSYNEQFF. CDR3 nucleotide sequence: TGTGCCATCAGTGGACGGGAGTCGTCTTACAATGAGCAGTTCTTC.

V usage is TRBV6-5 and J usage is TRBJ2-7; tentative D call: TRBD1 (6 bases). Trimming took off 0 bases at V and 1 base at J, with 13 bases between the two ends. CDR3 size: 16 residues. Germline V gene lookup returns CDR1 MNHEY and CDR2 SVGAGI. The CDR3 reads CASSYSTGKPSYEQYF. The DNA of the CDR3 is TGTGCCAGCAGTTACTCGACAGGAAAGCCTTCCTACGAGCAGTACTTC.

The rearrangement uses TRBV7-2 and TRBJ1-1; D remains unclear. V was pared by 0 bases and J by 3 bases, with 11 bases between. The CDR3 contains 15 residues. CDR1 is SGHTA and CDR2 is FQGNSA in the germline V gene. The CDR3 sequence is CASSLAGRLHTEAFF. The CDR3 coding sequence is TGTGCCAGCAGCTTAGCGGGCAGGCTCCACACTGAAGCTTTCTTT.

The genes are TRBV11-2 and TRBJ1-6; TRBD1 matches 7 bases. This CDR3 region has 17 residues. In germline, CDR1 is SGHAT, CDR2 FQNNGV. Unmatched junction bases numbered 9, after V lost 5 bases and J lost 2 bases. CDR3 nucleotide sequence: TGTGCCAGCAGCCCCACGGAAGGACAGGCCTATAATTCACCCCTCCACTTT. Its translation: CASSPTEGQAYNSPLHF.

The gene calls are TRBV30 and TRBJ1-2; 9 bases align to TRBD1. The V segment lost 5 bases and the J segment 5 bases; nucleotides outside the gene matches: 6. The CDR3 totals 13 residues. Germline assignment: CDR1 GTSNPN and CDR2 SVGIG (reference sequence). Here the CDR3 DNA reads TGTGCCTGGTGGACAGGGGAAGGGTATGGCTACACCTTC. Its translation: CAWWTGEGYGYTF. Using reference TRBV30 and TRBJ1-2 for the parts outside the CDR3, the full variable domain is SQTIHQWPATLVQPVGSPLSLECTVEGTSNPNLYWYRQAAGRGLQLLFYSVGIGQISSEVPQNLSASRPQDRQFILSSKKLLLSDSGFYLCAWWTGEGYGYTFGSGTRLTVV.

CDR3 sequence reads: CASSTDRGFCYEQYF. Here the CDR3 DNA reads TGTGCCAGCAGCACCGACAGGGGGTTCTGCTACGAGCAGTACTTC. The rearrangement joins TRBV21-1 to TRBJ2-7; the table's D call, TRBD1, was not checked against the DNA. TRBV21-1 is classified as a pseudogene. This CDR3 comprises 15 residues.

On this clone: At one of its ends the junction is not consistent with the germline gene, which may arise from a read error. The J gene is TRBJ2-3, the V gene TRBV20-1, with D perhaps matching TRBD2 (5 bases). Looked up from germline, CDR1 is DFQATT and CDR2 is SNEGSKA (reference sequence). This CDR3 has 11 amino acids. Here the CDR3 reads CSATAGAAREF. CDR3 nucleotide sequence: TGCAGTGCTACTGCGGGCGCAGCACGGGAATTT.

This sequence joins TRBV6-4 and TRBJ1-6, with D maybe TRBD1 (6 bases). The germline V gene has CDR1 MRHNA and CDR2 SNTAGT. Trimming shortened V by 4 bases and J by 7 bases, and 11 bases separated the two germline ends. The CDR3 runs to 14 residues. This CDR3 is CASSAGVPNSPLHF. The CDR3 nucleotides read TGTGCCAGCAGTGCAGGGGTCCCAAATTCACCCCTCCACTTT.

The chain is built from TRBV10-1 and TRBJ2-1; TRBD2 matches 15 bases. The CDR3 spans 16 residues. V trimming: 6 bases; J trimming: 6 bases; junction bases outside the gene matches: 6. The germline V gene has CDR1 WNHNN and CDR2 SYGVQD (reference sequence). Here the CDR3 DNA reads TGCGCCAGCAGCGAACGGACTAGCGGGGGGGCCAATGAGCAGTTCTTC. This encodes CASSERTSGGANEQFF.